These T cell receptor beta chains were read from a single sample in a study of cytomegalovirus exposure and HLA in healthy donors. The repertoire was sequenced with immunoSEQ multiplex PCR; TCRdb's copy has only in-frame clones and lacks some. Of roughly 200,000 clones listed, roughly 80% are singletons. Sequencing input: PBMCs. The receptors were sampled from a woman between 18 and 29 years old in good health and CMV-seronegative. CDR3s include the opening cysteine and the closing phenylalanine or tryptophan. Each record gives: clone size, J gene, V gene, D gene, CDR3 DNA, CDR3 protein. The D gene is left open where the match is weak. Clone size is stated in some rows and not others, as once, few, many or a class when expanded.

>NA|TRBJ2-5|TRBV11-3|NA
TGTGCCAGCAGCTTAGGGCCTCAGGGGCGGGAGACCCAGTACTTC
CASSLGPQGRETQYF
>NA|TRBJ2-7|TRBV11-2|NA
TGTGCCAGCAGCTTAGCGGAGTACGAGCAGTACTTC
CASSLAEYEQYF
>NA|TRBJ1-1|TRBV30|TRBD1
TGTGCCTGGAGTGTACTCAGGGGGCGGACTGAAGCTTTCTTT
CAWSVLRGRTEAFF
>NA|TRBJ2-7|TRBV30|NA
TGTGCCTGGAGTGACCAGTCCCGTGCGCAGTACTTC
CAWSDQSRAQYF
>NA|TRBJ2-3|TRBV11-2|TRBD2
TGTGCCAGCAGCCCCGGACTAGCGGGGCTCACAGATACGCAGTATTTT
CASSPGLAGLTDTQYF
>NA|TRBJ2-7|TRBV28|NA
TGTGCCAGCAGTTTACCCACAGGGAAGGAGCAGTACTTC
CASSLPTGKEQYF
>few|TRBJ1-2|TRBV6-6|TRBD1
TGTGCCAGCAGTGACACGGGGACAGCTAACTATGGCTACACCTTC
CASSDTGTANYGYTF
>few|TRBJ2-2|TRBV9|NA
TGTGCCAGCAGCGTAATCGAGGCCGGGGAGCTGTTTTTT
CASSVIEAGELFF
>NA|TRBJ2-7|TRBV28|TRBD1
TGTGCCAGCAGTCCAAGCTTGGGGGACAGGGGGCACAGGGAGCAGTACTTC
CASSPSLGDRGHREQYF
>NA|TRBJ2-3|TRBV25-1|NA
TGTGCCAGCGAGCGAACTACGGGTGGGGACACCTTCACAGATACGCAGTATTTT
CASERTTGGDTFTDTQYF
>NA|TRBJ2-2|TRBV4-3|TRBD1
TGCGCCAGCAGCCTTCGGACAGGGGGCTCGAACACCGGGGAGCTGTTTTTT
CASSLRTGGSNTGELFF
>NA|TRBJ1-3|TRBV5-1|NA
TGCGCCAGCAGCTTGGCCCTGGGGGGCTCTGGAAACACCATATATTTT
CASSLALGGSGNTIYF
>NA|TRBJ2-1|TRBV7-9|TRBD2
TGTGCCAGCAGCTTAGTCAGCGGGAGGGAAAATGAGCAGTTCTTC
CASSLVSGRENEQFF
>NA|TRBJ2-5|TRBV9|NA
TGTGCCAGCAGCGTAGGCACGGGGAATGGGATAGAGACCCAGTACTTC
CASSVGTGNGIETQYF
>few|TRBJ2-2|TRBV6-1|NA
TGTGCCAGCAGGACTTGGAGCGGGGAGCTGTTTTTT
CASRTWSGELFF
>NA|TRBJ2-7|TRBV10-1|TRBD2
TGCGCCAGCAGTGAGTCCCTAGCGGGAGGTCACGAGCAGTACTTC
CASSESLAGGHEQYF
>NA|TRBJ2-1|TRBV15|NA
TGTGCCACCAGCAGAGATCAGGCAACCTACAATGAGCAGTTCTTC
CATSRDQATYNEQFF
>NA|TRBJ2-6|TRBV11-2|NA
TGTGCCAGCAGCTTTCAGGGTTCTGGGGCCAACGTCCTGACTTTC
CASSFQGSGANVLTF